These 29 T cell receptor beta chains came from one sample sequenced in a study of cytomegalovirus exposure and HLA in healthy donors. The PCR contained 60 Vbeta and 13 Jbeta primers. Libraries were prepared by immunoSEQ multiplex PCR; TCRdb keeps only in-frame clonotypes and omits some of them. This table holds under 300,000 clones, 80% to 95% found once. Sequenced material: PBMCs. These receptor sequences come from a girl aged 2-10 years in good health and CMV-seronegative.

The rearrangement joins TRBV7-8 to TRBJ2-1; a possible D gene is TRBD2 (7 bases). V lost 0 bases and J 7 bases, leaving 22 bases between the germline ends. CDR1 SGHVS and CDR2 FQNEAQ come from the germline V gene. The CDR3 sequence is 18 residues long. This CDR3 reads CASSLALAGAPSENEQFF. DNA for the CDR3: TGTGCCAGCAGCTTAGCTTTGGCGGGGGCACCCAGCGAGAATGAGCAGTTCTTC.

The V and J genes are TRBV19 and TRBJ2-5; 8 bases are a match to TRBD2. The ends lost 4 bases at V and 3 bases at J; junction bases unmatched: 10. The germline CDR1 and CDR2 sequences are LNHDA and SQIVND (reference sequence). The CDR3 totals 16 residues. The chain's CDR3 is CASSNPRLANEETQYF. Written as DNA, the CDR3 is TGTGCCAGTAGTAACCCCCGACTAGCGAACGAAGAGACCCAGTACTTC.

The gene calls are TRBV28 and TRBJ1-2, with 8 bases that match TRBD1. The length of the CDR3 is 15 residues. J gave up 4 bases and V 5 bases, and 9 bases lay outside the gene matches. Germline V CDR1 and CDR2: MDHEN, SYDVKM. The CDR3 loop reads CASSTHRGGIYGYTF. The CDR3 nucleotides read TGTGCCAGCAGTACGCACAGGGGGGGGATCTATGGCTACACCTTC.

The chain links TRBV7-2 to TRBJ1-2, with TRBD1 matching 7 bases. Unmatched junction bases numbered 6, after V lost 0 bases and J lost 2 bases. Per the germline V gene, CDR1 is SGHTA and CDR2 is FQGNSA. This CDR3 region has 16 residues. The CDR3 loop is CASSLAGGGLNYGYTF. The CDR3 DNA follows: TGTGCCAGCAGCTTAGCTGGAGGGGGCCTCAACTATGGCTACACCTTC.

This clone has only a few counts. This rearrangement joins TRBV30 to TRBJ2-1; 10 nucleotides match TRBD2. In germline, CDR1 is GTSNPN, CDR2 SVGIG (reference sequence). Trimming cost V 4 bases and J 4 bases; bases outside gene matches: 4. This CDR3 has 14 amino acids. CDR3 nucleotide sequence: TGTGCCTGGAAGTCTAGCGGGGGTTACAATGAGCAGTTCTTC. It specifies CAWKSSGGYNEQFF.

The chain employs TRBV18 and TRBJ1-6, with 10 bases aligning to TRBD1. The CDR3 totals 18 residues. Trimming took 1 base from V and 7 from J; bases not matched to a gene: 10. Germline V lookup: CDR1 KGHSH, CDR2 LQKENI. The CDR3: CASSPLGQGPSGNSPLHF. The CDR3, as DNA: TGTGCCAGCTCACCACTGGGACAGGGGCCCTCAGGGAATTCACCCCTCCACTTT.

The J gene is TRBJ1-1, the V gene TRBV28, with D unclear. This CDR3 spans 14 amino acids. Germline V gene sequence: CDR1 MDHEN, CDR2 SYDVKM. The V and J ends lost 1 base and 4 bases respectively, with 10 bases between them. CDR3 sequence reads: CASSLYGGSTEAFF. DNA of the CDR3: TGTGCCAGCAGTTTATACGGCGGCAGCACTGAAGCTTTCTTT. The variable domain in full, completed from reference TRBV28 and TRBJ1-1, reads DVKVTQSSRYLVKRTGEKVFLECVQDMDHENMFWYRQDPGLGLRLIYFSYDVKMKEKGDIPEGYSVSREKKERFSLILESASTNQTSMYLCASSLYGGSTEAFFGQGTRLTVV.

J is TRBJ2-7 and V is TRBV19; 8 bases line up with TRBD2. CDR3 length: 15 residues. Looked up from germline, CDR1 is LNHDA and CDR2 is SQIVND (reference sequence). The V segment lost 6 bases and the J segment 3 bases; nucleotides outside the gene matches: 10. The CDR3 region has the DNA TGTGCCAGTAGCCCACGCGGGGGGCACGACTACGAGCAGTACTTC. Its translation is CASSPRGGHDYEQYF. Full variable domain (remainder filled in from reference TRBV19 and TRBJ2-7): DGGITQSPKYLFRKEGQNVTLSCEQNLNHDAMYWYRQDPGQGLRLIYYSQIVNDFQKGDIAEGYSVSREKKESFPLTVTSAQKNPTAFYLCASSPRGGHDYEQYFGPGTRLTVT.

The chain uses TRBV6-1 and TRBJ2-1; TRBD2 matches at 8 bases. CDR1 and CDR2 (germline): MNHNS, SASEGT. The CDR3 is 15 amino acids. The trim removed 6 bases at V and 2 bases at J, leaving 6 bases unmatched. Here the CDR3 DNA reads TGTGCCAGCAGAGAACTAGCGGAAGCCTACAATGAGCAGTTCTTC. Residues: CASRELAEAYNEQFF.

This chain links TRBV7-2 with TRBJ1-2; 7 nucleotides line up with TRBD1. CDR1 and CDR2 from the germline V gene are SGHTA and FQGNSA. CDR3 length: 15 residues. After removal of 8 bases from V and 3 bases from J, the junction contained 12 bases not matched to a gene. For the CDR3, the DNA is TGTGCCAGCGAGACGCCAAACAGGGGCGACTATGGCTACACCTTC. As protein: CASETPNRGDYGYTF.

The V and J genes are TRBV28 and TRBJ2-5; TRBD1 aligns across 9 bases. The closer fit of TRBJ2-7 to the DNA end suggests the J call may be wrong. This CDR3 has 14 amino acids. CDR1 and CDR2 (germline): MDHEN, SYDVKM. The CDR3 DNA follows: TGTGCCAGCAGTGACAGGGGGGTACGGGTCGAGCAGTACTTC. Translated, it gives CASSDRGVRVEQYF.

CDR3 sequence: CASRTTGKAQETQYF. The CDR3 nucleotides are TGCGCCAGCAGGACAACAGGGAAGGCGCAAGAGACCCAGTACTTC. This sequence joins TRBV5-1 and TRBJ2-5, with D perhaps TRBD1 (6 bases). V lost 5 bases, J lost 2 bases, and 16 bases lay in between. The CDR3 contains 15 residues. CDR1 SGHRS and CDR2 YFSETQ come from the germline V gene.

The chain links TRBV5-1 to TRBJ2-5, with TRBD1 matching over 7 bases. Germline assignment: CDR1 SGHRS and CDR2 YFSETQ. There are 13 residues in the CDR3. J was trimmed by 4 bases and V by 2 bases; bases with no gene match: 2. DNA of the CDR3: TGCGCCAGCAGCTTAGGGGGCGTAGAGACCCAGTACTTC. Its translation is CASSLGGVETQYF.

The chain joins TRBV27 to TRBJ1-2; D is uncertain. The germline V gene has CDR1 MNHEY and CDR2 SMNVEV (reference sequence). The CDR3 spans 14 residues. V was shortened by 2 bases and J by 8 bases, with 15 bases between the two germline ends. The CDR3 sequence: CASSLNPQVMGYTF. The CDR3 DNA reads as TGTGCCAGCAGTTTAAATCCGCAGGTGATGGGCTACACCTTC.

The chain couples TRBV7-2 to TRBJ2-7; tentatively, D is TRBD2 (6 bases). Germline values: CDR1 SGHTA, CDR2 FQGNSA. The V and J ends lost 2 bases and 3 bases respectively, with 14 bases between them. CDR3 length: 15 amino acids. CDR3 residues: CASSLISGLLYEQYF. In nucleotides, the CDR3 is TGTGCCAGCAGCTTAATTAGCGGCCTTCTCTACGAGCAGTACTTC.

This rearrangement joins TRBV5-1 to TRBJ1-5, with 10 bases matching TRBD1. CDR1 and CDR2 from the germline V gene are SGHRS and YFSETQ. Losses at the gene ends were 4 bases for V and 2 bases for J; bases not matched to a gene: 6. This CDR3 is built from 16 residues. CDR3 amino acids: CASSPGTGVGNQPQHF. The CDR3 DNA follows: TGCGCCAGCAGCCCCGGGACAGGGGTGGGCAATCAGCCCCAGCATTTT.

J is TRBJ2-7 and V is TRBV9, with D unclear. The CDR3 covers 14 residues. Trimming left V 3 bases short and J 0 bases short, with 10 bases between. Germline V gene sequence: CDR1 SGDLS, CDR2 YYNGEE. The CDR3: CASSAAGSSYEQYF. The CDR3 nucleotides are TGTGCCAGCAGCGCCGCCGGGTCCTCCTACGAGCAGTACTTC.

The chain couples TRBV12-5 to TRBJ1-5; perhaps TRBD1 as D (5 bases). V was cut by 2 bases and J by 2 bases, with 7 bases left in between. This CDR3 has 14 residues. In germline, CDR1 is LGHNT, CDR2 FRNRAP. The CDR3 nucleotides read TGTGCTAGTGGTTTGCAGGGTGGCAATCAGCCCCAGCATTTT. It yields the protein CASGLQGGNQPQHF.

The CDR3 coding sequence is TGTGCCAGCAGCGCAAGCGGGGGGGCCGGGGAGCTGTTTTTT. Protein product: CASSASGGAGELFF. The J gene is TRBJ2-2, the V gene TRBV9, with TRBD2 matching over 10 bases. The CDR3 is made up of 14 amino acids. The J segment lost 6 bases and the V segment lost 3 bases, leaving 2 bases of the junction unmatched. In germline, CDR1 is SGDLS, CDR2 YYNGEE.

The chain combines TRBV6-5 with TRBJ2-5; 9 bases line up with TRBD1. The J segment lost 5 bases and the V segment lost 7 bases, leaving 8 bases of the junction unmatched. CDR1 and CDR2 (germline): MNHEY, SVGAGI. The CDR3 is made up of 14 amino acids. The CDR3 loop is CASKLGTGWETQYF. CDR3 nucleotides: TGTGCCAGCAAACTGGGGACAGGGTGGGAGACCCAGTACTTC.

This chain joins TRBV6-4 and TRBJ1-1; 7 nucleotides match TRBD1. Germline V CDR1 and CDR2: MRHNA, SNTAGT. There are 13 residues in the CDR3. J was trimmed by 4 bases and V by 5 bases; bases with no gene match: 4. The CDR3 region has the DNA TGTGCCAGCAGTAGACAGGGCCCCACTGAAGCTTTCTTT. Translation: CASSRQGPTEAFF.

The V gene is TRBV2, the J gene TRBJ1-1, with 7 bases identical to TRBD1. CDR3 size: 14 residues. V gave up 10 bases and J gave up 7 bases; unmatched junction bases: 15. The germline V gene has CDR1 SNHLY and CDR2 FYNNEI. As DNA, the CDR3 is TGTGCCAACCAGGGGCGACAGGGTGCCTTTGAAGCTTTCTTT. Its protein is CANQGRQGAFEAFF.

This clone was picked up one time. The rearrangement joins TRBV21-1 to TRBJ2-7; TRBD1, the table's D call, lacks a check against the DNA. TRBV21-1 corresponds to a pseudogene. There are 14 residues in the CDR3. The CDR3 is CASSKLTGPYEQYF. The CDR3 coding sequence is TGTGCCAGCAGCAAATTGACAGGGCCCTACGAGCAGTACTTC.

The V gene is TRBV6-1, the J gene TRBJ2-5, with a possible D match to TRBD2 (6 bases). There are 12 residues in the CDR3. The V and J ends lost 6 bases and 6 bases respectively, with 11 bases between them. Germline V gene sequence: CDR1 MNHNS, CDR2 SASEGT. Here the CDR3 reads CASSGGGQTQYF. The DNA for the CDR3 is TGTGCCAGCAGCGGGGGTGGACAGACCCAGTACTTC.

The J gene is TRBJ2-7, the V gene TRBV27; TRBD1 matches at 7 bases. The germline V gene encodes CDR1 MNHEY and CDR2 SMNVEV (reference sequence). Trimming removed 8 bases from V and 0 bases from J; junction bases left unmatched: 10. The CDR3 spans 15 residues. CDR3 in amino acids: CASGSRQGLSYEQYF. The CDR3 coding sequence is TGTGCCAGCGGGTCTCGACAGGGTCTCTCCTACGAGCAGTACTTC.

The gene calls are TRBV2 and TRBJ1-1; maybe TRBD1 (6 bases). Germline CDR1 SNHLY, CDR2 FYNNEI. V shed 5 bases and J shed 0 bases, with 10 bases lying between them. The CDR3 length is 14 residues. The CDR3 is CASSMTGLNTEAFF. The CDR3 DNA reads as TGTGCCAGCAGTATGACAGGATTGAACACTGAAGCTTTCTTT.

The DNA of the CDR3 is TGCGCCAGCAGCTACGGGACAGCTAATTCACCCCTCCACTTT. Its protein is CASSYGTANSPLHF. The chain has TRBV10-1 and TRBJ1-6, with TRBD1 matching 7 bases. V trimming: 6 bases; J trimming: 6 bases; junction bases outside the gene matches: 5. The germline V gene encodes CDR1 WNHNN and CDR2 SYGVQD (reference sequence). This CDR3 region has 14 residues.

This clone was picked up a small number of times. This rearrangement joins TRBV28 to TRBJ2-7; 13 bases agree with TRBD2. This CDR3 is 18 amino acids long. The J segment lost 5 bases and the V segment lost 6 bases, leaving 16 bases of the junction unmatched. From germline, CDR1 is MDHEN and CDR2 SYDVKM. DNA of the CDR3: TGTGCCAGCAGGACGGACAGCCTCAGGACTAGCGGGAGTGACGAGCAGTACTTC. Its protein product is CASRTDSLRTSGSDEQYF.

CDR3 sequence reads: CASSLPNNEQFF. CDR3 DNA: TGTGCCAGCTCACTTCCAAACAATGAGCAGTTCTTC. The V and J genes are TRBV18 and TRBJ2-1; D unresolved. Germline assignment: CDR1 KGHSH and CDR2 LQKENI. The CDR3 is made up of 12 amino acids. V lost 4 bases and J 5 bases, leaving 6 bases between the germline ends.